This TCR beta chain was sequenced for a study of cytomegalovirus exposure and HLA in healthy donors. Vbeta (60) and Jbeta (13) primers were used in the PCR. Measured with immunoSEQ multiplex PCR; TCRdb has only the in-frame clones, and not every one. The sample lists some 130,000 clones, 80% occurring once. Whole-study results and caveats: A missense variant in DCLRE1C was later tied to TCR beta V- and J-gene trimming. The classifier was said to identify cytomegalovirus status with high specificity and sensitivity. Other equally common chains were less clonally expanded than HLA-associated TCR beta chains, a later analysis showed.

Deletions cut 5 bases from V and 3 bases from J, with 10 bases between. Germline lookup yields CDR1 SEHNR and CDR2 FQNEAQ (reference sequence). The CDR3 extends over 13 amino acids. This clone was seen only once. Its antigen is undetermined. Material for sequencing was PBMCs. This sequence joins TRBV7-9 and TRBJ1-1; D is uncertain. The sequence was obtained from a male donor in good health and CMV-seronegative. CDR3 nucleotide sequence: TGTGCCAGCAGCGAACACACCGACACTGAAGCTTTCTTT. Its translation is CASSEHTDTEAFF.